This T cell receptor (beta chain) appears in the sequencing data of a study of Tregs in tolerant kidney transplant recipients. Broader study findings: Donor-specific Treg expansion exceeded global Treg expansion in tolerant patients, suggesting antigen drive.

Profiling relied on immunoSEQ multiplex PCR, and the TCRdb table lists in-frame clones only, not all of them. This sample contains roughly 50,000 clones. Trimming stripped 0 bases from V and 7 bases from J, with 19 bases between. Germline V gene sequence: CDR1 KGHSH, CDR2 LQKENI. The CDR3 is made up of 18 amino acids. In the case of this clone: Antigen unknown. The read ends 3 residues shy of where the CDR3 ends; the end is completed using the germline J gene.

The rearrangement joins TRBV18 to TRBJ1-6; a possible D gene is TRBD1 (6 bases). The clonotype originates from a human donor who received a combined kidney and bone marrow transplant. The sample consisted of CD4+ T cells from blood, taken before the transplant. CDR3 bases read: TGTGCCAGCTCACCACCCTACGGTACCGGGACAAAAAATTCACCC. It encodes CASSPPYGTGTKNSP. The whole CDR3 reads CASSPPYGTGTKNSPLHF. The full variable domain, with the rest looked up from reference TRBV18 and TRBJ1-6, is NAGVMQNPRHLVRRRGQEARLRCSPMKGHSHVYWYRQLPEEGLKFMVYLQKENIIDESGMPKERFSAEFPKEGPSILRIQQVVRGDSAAYFCASSPPYGTGTKNSPLHFGNGTRLTVT.